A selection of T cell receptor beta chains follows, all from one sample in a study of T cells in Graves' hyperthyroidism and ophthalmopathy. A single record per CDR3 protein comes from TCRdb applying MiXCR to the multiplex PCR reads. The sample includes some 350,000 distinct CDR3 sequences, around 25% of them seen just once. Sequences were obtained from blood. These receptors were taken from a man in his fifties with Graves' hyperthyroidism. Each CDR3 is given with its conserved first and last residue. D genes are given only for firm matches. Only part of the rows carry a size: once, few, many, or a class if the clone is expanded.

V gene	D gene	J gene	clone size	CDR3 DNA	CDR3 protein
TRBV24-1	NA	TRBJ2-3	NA	TGTGCCACCAGTGACGTCTATACGCAGTATTTT	CATSDVYTQYF
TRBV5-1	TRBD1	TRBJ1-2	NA	TGCGCCAGCAGATCCGGGACAGGGAACATAAACTATGGCTACACCTTC	CASRSGTGNINYGYTF
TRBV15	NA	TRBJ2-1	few	TGTGCCACCAGCAGAGACGCGGGACTGTCCTACAATGAGCAGTTCTTC	CATSRDAGLSYNEQFF
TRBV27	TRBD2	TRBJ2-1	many	TGTGCCAGCAGTTGGACTAGCGGGAGCACCTATGAGCAGTTCTTC	CASSWTSGSTYEQFF
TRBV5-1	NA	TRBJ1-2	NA	TGCGCCAGCAGCTTGGAATTCGGACGGTCTAACTATGGCTGCACCTTC	CASSLEFGRSNYGCTF
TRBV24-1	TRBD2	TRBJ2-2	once	TGTGCCACCAGTGATCCGGGACTAGCGTCCGGGGAGCTGTTTTTT	CATSDPGLASGELFF
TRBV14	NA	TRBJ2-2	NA	TGTGCCAGCAGCCAAGATCGACTAGGAAAATTGAACACCGGGGAGCTGTTTTTT	CASSQDRLGKLNTGELFF
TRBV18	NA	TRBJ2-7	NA	TGTGCCAGCTCACCGGACCTCCCCTACGAGCAGTACTTC	CASSPDLPYEQYF
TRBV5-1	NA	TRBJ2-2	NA	TGCGCCAGCGCCTCTTCGGTCTCCGGGGAGCTGTTTTTT	CASASSVSGELFF
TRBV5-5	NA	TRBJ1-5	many	TGTGCCAGCAGCTTGTCGGGGGGCAATCAGCCCCAGCATTTT	CASSLSGGNQPQHF
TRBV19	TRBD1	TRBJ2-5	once	TGTGCCAGTAGTGGGGACAGGGGGTCCGTCACACAAGAGACCCAGTACTTC	CASSGDRGSVTQETQYF
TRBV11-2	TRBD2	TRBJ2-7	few	TGTGCCAGCAGTGAGCCGGGACTAGGAACCTACGAGCAGTACTTC	CASSEPGLGTYEQYF
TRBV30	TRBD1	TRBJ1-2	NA	TGTGCCTGGGGGACAGGGGCTGGCTACACCTTC	CAWGTGAGYTF
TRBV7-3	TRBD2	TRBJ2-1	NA	TGTGCCAGCAGCTTAAAGAGCGGGGATGAGCAGTTCTTC	CASSLKSGDEQFF
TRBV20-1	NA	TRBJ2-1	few	TGCAGTGCCGCGGGCCCCCGGGAACAGTTCTTC	CSAAGPREQFF
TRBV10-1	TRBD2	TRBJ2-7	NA	TGCGCCAGCATTAGAGGCGGCGGACTAGCGGAGCTAAGCTCCTACGAGCAGTACTTC	CASIRGGGLAELSSYEQYF
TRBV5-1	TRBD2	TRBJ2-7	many	TGCGCCAGCAGCTTGGGCGGGAGCTCCTACGAGCAGTACTTC	CASSLGGSSYEQYF
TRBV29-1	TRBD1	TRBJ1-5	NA	TGCAGCGTTAAACAGGGGGCTGGTCAGCCCCAGCATTTT	CSVKQGAGQPQHF
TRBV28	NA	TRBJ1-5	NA	TGTGCCAGCAGACCGACCCCCCCGGGACCGCGGTTATATAGCAATCAGCCCCAGCATTTT	CASRPTPPGPRLYSNQPQHF